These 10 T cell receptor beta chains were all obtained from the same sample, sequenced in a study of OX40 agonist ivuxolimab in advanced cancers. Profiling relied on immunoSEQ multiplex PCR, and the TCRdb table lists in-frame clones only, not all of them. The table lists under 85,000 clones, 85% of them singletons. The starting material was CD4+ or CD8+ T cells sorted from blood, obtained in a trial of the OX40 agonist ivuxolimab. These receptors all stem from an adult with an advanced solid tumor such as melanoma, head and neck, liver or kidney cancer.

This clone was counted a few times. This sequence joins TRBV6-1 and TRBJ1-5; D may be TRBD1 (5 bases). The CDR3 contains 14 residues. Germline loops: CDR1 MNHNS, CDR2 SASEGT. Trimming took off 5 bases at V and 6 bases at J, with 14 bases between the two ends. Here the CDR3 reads CASSSGGGGQPQHF. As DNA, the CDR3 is TGTGCCAGCAGTTCCGGGGGGGGAGGTCAGCCCCAGCATTTT.

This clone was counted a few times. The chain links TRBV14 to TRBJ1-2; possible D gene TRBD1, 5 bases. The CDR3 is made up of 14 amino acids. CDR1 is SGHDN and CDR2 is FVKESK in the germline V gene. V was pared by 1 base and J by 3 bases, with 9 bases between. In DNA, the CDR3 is TGTGCCAGCAGCCAAGTACAGGCGGACTATGGCTACACCTTC. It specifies CASSQVQADYGYTF.

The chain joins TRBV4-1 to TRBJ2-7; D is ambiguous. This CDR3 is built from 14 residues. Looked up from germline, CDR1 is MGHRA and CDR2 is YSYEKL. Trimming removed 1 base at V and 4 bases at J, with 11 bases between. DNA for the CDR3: TGCGCCAGCAGCCAAGGTCCAGGTGGGTACGAGCAGTACTTC. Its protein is CASSQGPGGYEQYF.

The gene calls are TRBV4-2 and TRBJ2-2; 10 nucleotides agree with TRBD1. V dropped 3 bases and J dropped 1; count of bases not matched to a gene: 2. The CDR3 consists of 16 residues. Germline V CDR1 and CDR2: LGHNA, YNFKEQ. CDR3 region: CASSQGTGVNTGELFF. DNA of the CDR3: TGTGCCAGCAGCCAGGGGACAGGGGTGAACACCGGGGAGCTGTTTTTT.

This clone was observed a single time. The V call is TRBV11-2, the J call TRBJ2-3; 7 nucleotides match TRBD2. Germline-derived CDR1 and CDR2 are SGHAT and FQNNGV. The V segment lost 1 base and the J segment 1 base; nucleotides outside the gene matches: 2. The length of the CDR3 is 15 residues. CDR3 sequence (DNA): TGTGCCAGCAGCTTAGTGGGGGGGGGCACAGATACGCAGTATTTT. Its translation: CASSLVGGGTDTQYF.

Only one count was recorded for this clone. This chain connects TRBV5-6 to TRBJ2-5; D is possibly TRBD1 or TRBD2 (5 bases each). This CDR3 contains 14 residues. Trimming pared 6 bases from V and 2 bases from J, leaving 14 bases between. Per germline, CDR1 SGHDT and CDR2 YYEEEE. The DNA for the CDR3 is TGTGCCAGCATCTCCGGGGCCGGGCAAGAGACCCAGTACTTC. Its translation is CASISGAGQETQYF.

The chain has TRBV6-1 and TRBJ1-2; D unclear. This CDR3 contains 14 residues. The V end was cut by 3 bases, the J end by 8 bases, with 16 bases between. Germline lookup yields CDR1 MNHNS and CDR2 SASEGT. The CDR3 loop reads CASSEQPPFFGYTF. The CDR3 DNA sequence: TGTGCCAGCAGTGAGCAACCACCTTTTTTCGGCTACACCTTC.

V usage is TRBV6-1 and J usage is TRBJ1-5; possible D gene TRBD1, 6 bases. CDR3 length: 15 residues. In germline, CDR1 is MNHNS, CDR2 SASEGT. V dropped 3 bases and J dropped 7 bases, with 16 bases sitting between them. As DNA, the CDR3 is TGTGCCAGCAGTGATGGCAGGGGAAGGGAACAGCCCCAGCATTTT. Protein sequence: CASSDGRGREQPQHF.

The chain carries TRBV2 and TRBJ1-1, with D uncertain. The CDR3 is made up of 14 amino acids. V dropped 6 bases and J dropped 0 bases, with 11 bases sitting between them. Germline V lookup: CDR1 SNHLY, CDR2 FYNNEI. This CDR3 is CASSSLQVNTEAFF. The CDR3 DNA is TGTGCCAGCAGCTCTCTTCAGGTGAACACTGAAGCTTTCTTT.

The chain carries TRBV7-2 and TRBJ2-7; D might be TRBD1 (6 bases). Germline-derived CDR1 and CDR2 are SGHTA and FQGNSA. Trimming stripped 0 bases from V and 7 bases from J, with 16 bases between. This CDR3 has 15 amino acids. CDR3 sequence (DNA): TGTGCCAGCAGCTTAGCGGGGGCTCGTTTAAGGGAGCAGTACTTC. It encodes CASSLAGARLREQYF.